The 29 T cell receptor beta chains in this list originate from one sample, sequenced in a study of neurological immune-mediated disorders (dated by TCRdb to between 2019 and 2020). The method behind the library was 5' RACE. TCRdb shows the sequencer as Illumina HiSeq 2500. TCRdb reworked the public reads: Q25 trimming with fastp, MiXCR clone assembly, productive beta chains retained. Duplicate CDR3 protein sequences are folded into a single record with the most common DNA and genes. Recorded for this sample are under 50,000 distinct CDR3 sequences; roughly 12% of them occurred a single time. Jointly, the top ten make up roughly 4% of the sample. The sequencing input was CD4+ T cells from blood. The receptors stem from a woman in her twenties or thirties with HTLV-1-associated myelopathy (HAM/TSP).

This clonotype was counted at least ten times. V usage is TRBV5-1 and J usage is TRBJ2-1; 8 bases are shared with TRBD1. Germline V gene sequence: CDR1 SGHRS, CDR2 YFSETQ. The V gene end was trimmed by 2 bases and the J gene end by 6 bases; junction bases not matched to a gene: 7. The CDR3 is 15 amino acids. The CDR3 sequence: CASSFGQGARNEQFF. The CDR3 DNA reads TGCGCCAGCAGCTTTGGGCAGGGGGCGCGCAATGAGCAGTTCTTC.

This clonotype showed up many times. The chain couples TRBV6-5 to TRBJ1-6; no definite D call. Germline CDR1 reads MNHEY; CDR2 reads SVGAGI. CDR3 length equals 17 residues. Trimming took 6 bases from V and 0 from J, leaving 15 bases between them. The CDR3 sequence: CASRRTRESSYNSPLHF. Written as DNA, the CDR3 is TGTGCCAGCAGGCGCACGAGGGAAAGCTCCTATAATTCACCCCTCCACTTT.

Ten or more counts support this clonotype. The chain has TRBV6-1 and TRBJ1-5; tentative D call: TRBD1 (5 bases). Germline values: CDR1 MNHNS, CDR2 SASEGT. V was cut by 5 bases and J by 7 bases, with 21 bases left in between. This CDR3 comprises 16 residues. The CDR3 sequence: CASSLEDYPYRQPQHF. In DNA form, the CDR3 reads TGTGCCAGCAGTTTGGAAGACTACCCGTACAGGCAGCCCCAGCATTTT.

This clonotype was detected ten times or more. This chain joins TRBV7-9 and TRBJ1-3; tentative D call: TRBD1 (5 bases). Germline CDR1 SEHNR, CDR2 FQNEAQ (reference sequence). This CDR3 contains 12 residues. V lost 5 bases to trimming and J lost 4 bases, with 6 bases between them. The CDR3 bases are TGTGCCAGCAGCAGGGACGGAAACACCATATATTTT. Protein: CASSRDGNTIYF. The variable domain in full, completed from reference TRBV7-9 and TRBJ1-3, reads DTGVSQNPRHKITKRGQNVTFRCDPISEHNRLYWYRQTLGQGPEFLTYFQNEAQLEKSRLLSDRFSAERPKGSFSTLEIQRTEQGDSAMYLCASSRDGNTIYFGEGSWLTVV.

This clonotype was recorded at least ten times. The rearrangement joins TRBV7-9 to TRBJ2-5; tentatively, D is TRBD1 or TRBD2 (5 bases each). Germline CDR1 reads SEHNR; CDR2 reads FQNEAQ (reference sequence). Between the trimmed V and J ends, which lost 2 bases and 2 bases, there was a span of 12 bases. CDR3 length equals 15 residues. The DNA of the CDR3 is TGTGCCAGCAGCTTATCTGGGGGTGTTCAAGAGACCCAGTACTTC. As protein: CASSLSGGVQETQYF.

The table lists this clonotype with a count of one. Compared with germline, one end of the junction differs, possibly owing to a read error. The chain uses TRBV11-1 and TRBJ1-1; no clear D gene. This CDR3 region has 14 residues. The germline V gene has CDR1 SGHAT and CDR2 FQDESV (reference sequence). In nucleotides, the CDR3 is TGTGTCAGCAGCTTACGGAGACTGAACACTGAAGCTTTATTT. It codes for CVSSLRRLNTEALF.

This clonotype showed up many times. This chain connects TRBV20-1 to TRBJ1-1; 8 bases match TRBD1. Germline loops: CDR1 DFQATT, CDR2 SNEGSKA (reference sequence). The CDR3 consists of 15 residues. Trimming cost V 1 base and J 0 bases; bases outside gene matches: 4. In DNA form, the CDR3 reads TGCAGTGCTAGAGGGACAGGGAGAATGAACACTGAAGCTTTCTTT. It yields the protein CSARGTGRMNTEAFF.

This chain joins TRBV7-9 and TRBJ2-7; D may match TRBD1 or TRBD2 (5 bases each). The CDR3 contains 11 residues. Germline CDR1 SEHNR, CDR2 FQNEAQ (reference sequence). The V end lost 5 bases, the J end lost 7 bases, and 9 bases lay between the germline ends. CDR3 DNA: TGTGCCAGCAGCCGGGACGTTGAGCAGTACTTC. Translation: CASSRDVEQYF.

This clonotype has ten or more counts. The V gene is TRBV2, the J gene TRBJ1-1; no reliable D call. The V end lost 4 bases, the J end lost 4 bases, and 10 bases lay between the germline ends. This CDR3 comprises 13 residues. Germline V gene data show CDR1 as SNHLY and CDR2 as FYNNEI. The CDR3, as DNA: TGTGCCAGCAGTGCTGAAGGGTTCACTGAAGCTTTCTTT. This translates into CASSAEGFTEAFF.

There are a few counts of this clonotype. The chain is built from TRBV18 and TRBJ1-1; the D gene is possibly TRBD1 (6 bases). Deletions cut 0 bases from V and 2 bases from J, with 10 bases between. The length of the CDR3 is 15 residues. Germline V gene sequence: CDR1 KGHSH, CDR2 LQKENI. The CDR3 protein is CASSPPGAQNTEAFF. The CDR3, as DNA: TGTGCCAGCTCACCACCGGGGGCCCAAAACACTGAAGCTTTCTTT. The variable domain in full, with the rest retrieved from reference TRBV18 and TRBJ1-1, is NAGVMQNPRHLVRRRGQEARLRCSPMKGHSHVYWYRQLPEEGLKFMVYLQKENIIDESGMPKERFSAEFPKEGPSILRIQQVVRGDSAAYFCASSPPGAQNTEAFFGQGTRLTVV.

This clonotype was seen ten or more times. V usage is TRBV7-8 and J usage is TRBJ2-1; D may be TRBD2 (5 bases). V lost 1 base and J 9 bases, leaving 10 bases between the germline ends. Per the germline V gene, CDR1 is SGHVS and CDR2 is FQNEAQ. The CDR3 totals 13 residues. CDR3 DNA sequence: TGTGCCAGCAGCTTAGATGAGAGGGTTGAGCAGTTCTTC. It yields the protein CASSLDERVEQFF.

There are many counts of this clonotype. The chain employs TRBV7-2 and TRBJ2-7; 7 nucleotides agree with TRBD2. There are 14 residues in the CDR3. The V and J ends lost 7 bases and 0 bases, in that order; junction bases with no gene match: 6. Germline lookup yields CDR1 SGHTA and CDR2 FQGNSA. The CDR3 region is CASKAQRDSYEQYF. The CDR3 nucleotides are TGTGCCAGCAAAGCCCAGCGGGACTCCTACGAGCAGTACTTC.

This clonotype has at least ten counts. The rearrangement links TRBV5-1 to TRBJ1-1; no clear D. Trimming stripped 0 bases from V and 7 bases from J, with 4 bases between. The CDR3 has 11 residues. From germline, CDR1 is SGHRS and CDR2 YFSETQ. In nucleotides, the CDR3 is TGCGCCAGCAGCTTGGGTGATGAAGCTTTCTTT. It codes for CASSLGDEAFF.

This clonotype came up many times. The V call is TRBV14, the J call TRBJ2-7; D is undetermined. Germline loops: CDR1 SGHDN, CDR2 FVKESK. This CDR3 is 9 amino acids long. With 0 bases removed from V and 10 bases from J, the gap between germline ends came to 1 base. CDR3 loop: CASSQDQYF. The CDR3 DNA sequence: TGTGCCAGCAGCCAAGACCAGTACTTC.

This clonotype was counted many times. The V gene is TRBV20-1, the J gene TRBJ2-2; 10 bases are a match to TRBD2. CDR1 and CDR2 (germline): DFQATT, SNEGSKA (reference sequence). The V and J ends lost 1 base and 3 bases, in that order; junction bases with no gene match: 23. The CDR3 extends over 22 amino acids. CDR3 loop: CSARAHESYPGLAKLYTGELFF. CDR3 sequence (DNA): TGCAGTGCTAGAGCTCACGAATCCTACCCGGGACTAGCGAAACTGTACACCGGGGAGCTGTTTTTT.

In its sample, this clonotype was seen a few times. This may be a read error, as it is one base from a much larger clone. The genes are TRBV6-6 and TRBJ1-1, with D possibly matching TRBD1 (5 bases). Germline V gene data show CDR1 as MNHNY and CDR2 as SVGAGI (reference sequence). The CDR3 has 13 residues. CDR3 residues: CVSSSTVGAEAFF. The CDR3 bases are TGTGTCAGCAGTTCCACAGTAGGGGCTGAAGCTTTCTTT.

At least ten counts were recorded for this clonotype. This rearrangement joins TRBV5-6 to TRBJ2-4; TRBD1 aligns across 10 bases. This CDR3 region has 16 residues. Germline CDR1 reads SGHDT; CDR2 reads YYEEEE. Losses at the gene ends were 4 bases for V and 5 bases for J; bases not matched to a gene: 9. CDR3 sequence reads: CASSQRQGAPQNIQYF. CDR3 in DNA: TGTGCCAGCAGCCAAAGACAGGGGGCCCCCCAAAACATTCAGTACTTC.

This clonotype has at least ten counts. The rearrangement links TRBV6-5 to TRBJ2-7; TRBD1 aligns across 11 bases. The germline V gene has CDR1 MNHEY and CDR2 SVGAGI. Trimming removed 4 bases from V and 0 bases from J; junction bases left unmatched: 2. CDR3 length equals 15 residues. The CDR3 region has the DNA TGTGCCAGCAGTTCCGGGACAGGGGGCTCCTACGAGCAGTACTTC. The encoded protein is CASSSGTGGSYEQYF.

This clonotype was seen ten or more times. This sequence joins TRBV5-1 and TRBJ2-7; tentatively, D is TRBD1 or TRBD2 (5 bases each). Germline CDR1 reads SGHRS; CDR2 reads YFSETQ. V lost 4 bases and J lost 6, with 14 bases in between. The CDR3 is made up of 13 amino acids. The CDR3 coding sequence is TGCGCCAGCAGCAATCCCCGGGGCCGCGAGCAGTACTTC. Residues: CASSNPRGREQYF.

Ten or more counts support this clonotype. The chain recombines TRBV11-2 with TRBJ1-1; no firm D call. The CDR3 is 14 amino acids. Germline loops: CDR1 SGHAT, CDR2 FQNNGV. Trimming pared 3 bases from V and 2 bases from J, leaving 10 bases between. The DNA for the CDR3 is TGTGCCAGCAGCTTCATGGGCGCCAACACTGAAGCTTTCTTT. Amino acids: CASSFMGANTEAFF.

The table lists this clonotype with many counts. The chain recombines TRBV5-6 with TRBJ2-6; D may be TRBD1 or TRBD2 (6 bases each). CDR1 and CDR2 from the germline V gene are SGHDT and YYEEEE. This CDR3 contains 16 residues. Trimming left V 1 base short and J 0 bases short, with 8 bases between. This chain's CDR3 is CASSLRGDSGANVLTF. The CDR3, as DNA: TGTGCCAGCAGCTTGAGGGGGGACTCTGGGGCCAACGTCCTGACTTTC.

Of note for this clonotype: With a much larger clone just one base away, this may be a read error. The CDR3 spells CANSSGQAYGYTF. In DNA form, the CDR3 reads TGTGCCAACAGTTCGGGACAGGCCTATGGCTACACCTTC. The chain recombines TRBV6-6 with TRBJ1-2; 8 bases map to TRBD1. Germline V gene sequence: CDR1 MNHNY, CDR2 SVGAGI (reference sequence). The CDR3 totals 13 residues.

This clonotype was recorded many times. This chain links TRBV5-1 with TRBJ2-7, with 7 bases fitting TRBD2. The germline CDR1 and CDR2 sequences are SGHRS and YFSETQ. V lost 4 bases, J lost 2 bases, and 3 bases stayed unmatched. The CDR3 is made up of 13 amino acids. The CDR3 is CASSGGTTYEQYF. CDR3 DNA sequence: TGCGCCAGCAGCGGCGGGACTACCTACGAGCAGTACTTC.

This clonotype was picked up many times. CDR3 nucleotides: TGTGCCAGCAGCCGGAGACAGGGCCCTGATGGCTACACCTTC. This translates into CASSRRQGPDGYTF. The gene calls are TRBV3-1 and TRBJ1-2; TRBD1 agrees at 7 bases. The V and J ends lost 4 bases and 6 bases, in that order; junction bases with no gene match: 8. Germline assignment: CDR1 LGHDT and CDR2 YNNKEL (reference sequence). This CDR3 is 14 amino acids long.

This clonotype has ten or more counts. The CDR3: CASSHGTGGRYEQYF. In nucleotides, the CDR3 is TGTGCCAGCAGCCATGGGACAGGGGGCAGGTACGAGCAGTACTTC. The chain carries TRBV7-9 and TRBJ2-7; TRBD1 aligns across 12 bases. V lost 5 bases and J lost 4; bases outside the gene matches: 6. CDR1 is SEHNR and CDR2 is FQNEAQ in the germline V gene (reference sequence). CDR3 size: 15 residues.

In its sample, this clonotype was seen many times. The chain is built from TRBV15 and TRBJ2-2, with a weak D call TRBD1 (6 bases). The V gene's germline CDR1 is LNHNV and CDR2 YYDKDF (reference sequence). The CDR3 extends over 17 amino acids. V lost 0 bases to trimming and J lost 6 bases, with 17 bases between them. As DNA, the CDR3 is TGTGCCACCAGCAGAGATCGGTGGGTGGGGGCTGCCGGGGAGCTGTTTTTT. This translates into CATSRDRWVGAAGELFF.

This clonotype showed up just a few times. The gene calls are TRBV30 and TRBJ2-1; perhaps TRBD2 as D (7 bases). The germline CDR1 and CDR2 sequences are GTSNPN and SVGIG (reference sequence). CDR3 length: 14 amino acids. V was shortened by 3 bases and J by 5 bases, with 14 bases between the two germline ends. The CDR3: CAWRLRGAHNEQFF. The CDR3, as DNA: TGTGCCTGGAGGCTACGGGGGGCTCACAATGAGCAGTTCTTC.

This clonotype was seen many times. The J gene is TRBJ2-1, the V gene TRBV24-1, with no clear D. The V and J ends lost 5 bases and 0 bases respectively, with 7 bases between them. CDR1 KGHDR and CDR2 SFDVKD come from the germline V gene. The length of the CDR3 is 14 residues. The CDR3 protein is CATSGRSSYNEQFF. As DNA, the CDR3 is TGTGCCACCAGTGGGCGGAGCTCCTACAATGAGCAGTTCTTC.

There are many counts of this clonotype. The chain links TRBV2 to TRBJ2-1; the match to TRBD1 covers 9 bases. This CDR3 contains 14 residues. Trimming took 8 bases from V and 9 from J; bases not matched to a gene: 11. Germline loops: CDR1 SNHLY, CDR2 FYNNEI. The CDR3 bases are TGTGCCAGCGGGGTCTTACAGGGGGCAGGTGAGCAGTTCTTC. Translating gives CASGVLQGAGEQFF.